This record covers a single TCR beta chain. The data are from a study of blood T cell repertoires in COVID-19. At the level of the study: COVID-19 samples collected from the United States, Italy and Spain covered acute and convalescent phases.

Per the germline V gene, CDR1 is SGHKS and CDR2 is YYEKEE (reference sequence). The CDR3 has 15 residues. V trimming: 5 bases; J trimming: 5 bases; junction bases outside the gene matches: 12. Everyone who took part was roughly 18 to 89 years old, and they came from 20 to 25 US areas. Repertoires were generated with immunoSEQ multiplex PCR, while TCRdb's copy carries only in-frame clones and drops some. The profile covers about 190,000 clones, with 65% to 90% appearing a single time and roughly 5% taken by the ten largest. The genes are TRBV5-5 and TRBJ2-5; 7 bases agree with TRBD2. This receptor was identified in a woman aged 60-75 years with acute COVID-19. Material: PBMCs or T cells enriched from blood (not recorded which). CDR3 DNA: TGTGCCAGCAGGGCGAGGGAGGGGCTCGAGGAGACCCAGTACTTC. Residues: CASRAREGLEETQYF.